This is a list of T cell receptor beta chains from one sample in a study of cytomegalovirus exposure and HLA in healthy donors. Measured with immunoSEQ multiplex PCR; TCRdb has only the in-frame clones, and not every one. The table has about 140,000 clones, about 80% seen once; the top ten hold 3.5% to 4%. Sequencing input: PBMCs. Receptors originate from a man younger than 35 in good health and CMV-seronegative. CDR3s include the opening cysteine and the closing phenylalanine or tryptophan. A D gene is named only where the DNA matches it firmly. The listing skips clone size in some rows; elsewhere it reads once, few, many or a size class.

clone size: NA
J gene: TRBJ2-2
V gene: TRBV9
D gene: NA
CDR3 protein: CASSVGSGELLF
CDR3 DNA: TGTGCCAGCAGCGTAGGGTCCGGGGAGCTGCTTTTT

clone size: few
J gene: TRBJ2-5
V gene: TRBV29-1
D gene: NA
CDR3 protein: CSVEGRQETQYF
CDR3 DNA: TGCAGCGTTGAGGGCAGACAAGAGACCCAGTACTTC

clone size: NA
J gene: TRBJ2-5
V gene: TRBV11-2
D gene: TRBD1
CDR3 protein: CASSVVGTGALKQYF
CDR3 DNA: TGTGCCAGCAGCGTCGTAGGGACAGGTGCCTTGAAGCAGTACTTC

clone size: NA
J gene: TRBJ2-7
V gene: TRBV27
D gene: TRBD2
CDR3 protein: CASSTGLAAPYEQYF
CDR3 DNA: TGTGCCAGCAGTACCGGACTAGCGGCCCCCTACGAGCAGTACTTC

clone size: NA
J gene: TRBJ2-2
V gene: TRBV6-5
D gene: NA
CDR3 protein: CASSWGEATGELFF
CDR3 DNA: TGTGCCAGCAGTTGGGGGGAGGCCACCGGGGAGCTGTTTTTT

clone size: NA
J gene: TRBJ2-3
V gene: TRBV29-1
D gene: NA
CDR3 protein: CSVERSQGRTDTQYF
CDR3 DNA: TGCAGCGTTGAAAGGAGCCAGGGCCGCACAGATACGCAGTATTTT

clone size: once
J gene: TRBJ1-6
V gene: TRBV6-5
D gene: TRBD1
CDR3 protein: CASSYSEGAASPLHF
CDR3 DNA: TGTGCCAGCAGTTACTCCGAGGGGGCGGCTTCACCCCTCCACTTT

clone size: NA
J gene: TRBJ2-1
V gene: TRBV11-3
D gene: TRBD2
CDR3 protein: CASNPLAGGNEQFF
CDR3 DNA: TGTGCCAGCAACCCACTAGCGGGGGGAAATGAGCAGTTCTTC

clone size: NA
J gene: TRBJ2-5
V gene: TRBV11-2
D gene: TRBD2
CDR3 protein: CASSLGAGGQETQYF
CDR3 DNA: TGTGCCAGCAGCTTAGGAGCGGGGGGGCAAGAGACCCAGTACTTC

clone size: NA
J gene: TRBJ2-3
V gene: TRBV18
D gene: NA
CDR3 protein: CASSPITKQGRSTDTQYF
CDR3 DNA: TGTGCCAGCTCACCAATCACGAAACAGGGACGGAGCACAGATACGCAGTATTTT

clone size: few
J gene: TRBJ2-1
V gene: TRBV11-2
D gene: NA
CDR3 protein: CASSLGRYNEQFF
CDR3 DNA: TGTGCCAGCAGCCTAGGCAGGTACAATGAGCAGTTCTTC

clone size: NA
J gene: TRBJ2-5
V gene: TRBV5-1
D gene: TRBD2
CDR3 protein: CASSFSGLAGAGETQYF
CDR3 DNA: TGCGCCAGCAGCTTTAGTGGACTAGCGGGAGCAGGAGAGACCCAGTACTTC

clone size: NA
J gene: TRBJ2-5
V gene: TRBV5-4
D gene: NA
CDR3 protein: CASSSRQIEETQYF
CDR3 DNA: TGTGCCAGCAGCTCGCGACAGATAGAAGAGACCCAGTACTTC

clone size: NA
J gene: TRBJ2-1
V gene: TRBV5-1
D gene: NA
CDR3 protein: CASSLDGGLVGEQFF
CDR3 DNA: TGCGCCAGCAGCCTCGACGGGGGATTAGTCGGTGAGCAGTTCTTC

clone size: NA
J gene: TRBJ1-1
V gene: TRBV6-1
D gene: TRBD1
CDR3 protein: CASSARQGASEAFF
CDR3 DNA: TGTGCCAGCAGTGCCCGACAGGGGGCGAGTGAAGCTTTCTTT

clone size: NA
J gene: TRBJ1-2
V gene: TRBV2
D gene: NA
CDR3 protein: CASSVTGNYGYTF
CDR3 DNA: TGTGCCAGCAGTGTAACAGGGAACTATGGCTACACCTTC

clone size: NA
J gene: TRBJ2-7
V gene: TRBV5-1
D gene: TRBD1
CDR3 protein: CASSLGQGDYEQYF
CDR3 DNA: TGCGCCAGCAGCTTGGGACAGGGTGACTACGAGCAGTACTTC

clone size: NA
J gene: TRBJ2-3
V gene: TRBV2
D gene: TRBD2
CDR3 protein: CASTEDLAGADTQYF
CDR3 DNA: TGTGCCAGCACCGAGGATTTGGCGGGGGCAGATACGCAGTATTTT

clone size: NA
J gene: TRBJ2-1
V gene: TRBV28
D gene: TRBD2
CDR3 protein: CASSPGPGRGEQFF
CDR3 DNA: TGTGCCAGCAGCCCGGGCCCTGGGAGGGGTGAGCAGTTCTTC

clone size: NA
J gene: TRBJ2-2
V gene: TRBV5-1
D gene: NA
CDR3 protein: CASSLEGGAGELFF
CDR3 DNA: TGCGCCAGCAGCTTGGAAGGGGGGGCCGGGGAGCTGTTTTTT

clone size: NA
J gene: TRBJ2-5
V gene: TRBV2
D gene: NA
CDR3 protein: CASSENREEAQYF
CDR3 DNA: TGTGCCAGCAGTGAAAACAGGGAAGAGGCCCAGTACTTC

clone size: NA
J gene: TRBJ1-6
V gene: TRBV7-6
D gene: NA
CDR3 protein: CASSLRVADSPLHF
CDR3 DNA: TGTGCCAGCAGCCTCAGGGTTGCCGATTCACCCCTCCACTTT

clone size: NA
J gene: TRBJ2-1
V gene: TRBV28
D gene: NA
CDR3 protein: CASSLLGGQRFNEQFF
CDR3 DNA: TGTGCCAGCAGTTTATTGGGGGGACAGAGATTCAATGAGCAGTTCTTC

clone size: few
J gene: TRBJ1-2
V gene: TRBV29-1
D gene: NA
CDR3 protein: CSVVFGGAFHGYTF
CDR3 DNA: TGCAGCGTTGTGTTTGGGGGCGCTTTCCATGGCTACACCTTC

clone size: NA
J gene: TRBJ2-1
V gene: TRBV28
D gene: TRBD2
CDR3 protein: CASSLMAGGRNEQFF
CDR3 DNA: TGTGCCAGCAGTTTGATGGCGGGGGGACGCAATGAGCAGTTCTTC

clone size: NA
J gene: TRBJ2-5
V gene: TRBV11-3
D gene: TRBD2
CDR3 protein: CASSLGGLEQETQYF
CDR3 DNA: TGTGCCAGCAGCTTGGGAGGGCTTGAGCAAGAGACCCAGTACTTC

clone size: NA
J gene: TRBJ2-7
V gene: TRBV19
D gene: NA
CDR3 protein: CASSPGSLYEQYF
CDR3 DNA: TGTGCCAGTAGTCCCGGGTCCCTCTACGAGCAGTACTTC

clone size: NA
J gene: TRBJ1-5
V gene: TRBV19
D gene: TRBD1
CDR3 protein: CASSDRAKEPQHF
CDR3 DNA: TGTGCCAGTAGTGACAGGGCAAAGGAGCCCCAGCATTTT

clone size: NA
J gene: TRBJ2-3
V gene: TRBV11-1
D gene: TRBD2
CDR3 protein: CASSSTSGRNTDTQYF
CDR3 DNA: TGTGCCAGCAGTTCTACTAGCGGGAGAAATACAGATACGCAGTATTTT

clone size: NA
J gene: TRBJ2-5
V gene: TRBV6-5
D gene: TRBD1
CDR3 protein: CASSRTGKETQYF
CDR3 DNA: TGTGCCAGCAGTAGGACAGGGAAAGAGACCCAGTACTTC

clone size: once
J gene: TRBJ2-7
V gene: TRBV18
D gene: TRBD1
CDR3 protein: CASSPRQGTYEQYF
CDR3 DNA: TGTGCCAGCTCACCACGACAGGGTACCTACGAGCAGTACTTC

clone size: few
J gene: TRBJ1-6
V gene: TRBV7-2
D gene: TRBD1
CDR3 protein: CASRHIRDRGLDSPLHF
CDR3 DNA: TGTGCCAGCAGACACATCCGGGACAGGGGTTTGGATTCACCCCTCCACTTT

clone size: NA
J gene: TRBJ2-5
V gene: TRBV15
D gene: TRBD1
CDR3 protein: CATSRSGQPKETQYF
CDR3 DNA: TGTGCCACCAGCAGATCGGGACAGCCCAAAGAGACCCAGTACTTC

clone size: NA
J gene: TRBJ2-3
V gene: TRBV6-1
D gene: NA
CDR3 protein: CASARATTDTQYF
CDR3 DNA: TGTGCCAGCGCCAGGGCGACCACAGATACGCAGTATTTT

clone size: NA
J gene: TRBJ2-7
V gene: TRBV19
D gene: NA
CDR3 protein: CASSIRTGTYEQYF
CDR3 DNA: TGTGCCAGTAGTATAAGAACAGGCACCTACGAGCAGTACTTC

clone size: NA
J gene: TRBJ2-7
V gene: TRBV2
D gene: TRBD2
CDR3 protein: CASSLAGGSSYEQYF
CDR3 DNA: TGTGCCAGCAGTTTAGCGGGGGGGAGCTCCTACGAGCAGTACTTC

clone size: once
J gene: TRBJ2-7
V gene: TRBV7-9
D gene: TRBD2
CDR3 protein: CASSLSGGSYEQYF
CDR3 DNA: TGTGCCAGCAGCCTGAGCGGGGGGTCCTACGAGCAGTACTTC

clone size: NA
J gene: TRBJ2-3
V gene: TRBV5-1
D gene: NA
CDR3 protein: CASSLESTSWPSTDTQYF
CDR3 DNA: TGCGCCAGCAGCTTGGAATCTACTAGCTGGCCTAGCACAGATACGCAGTATTTT

clone size: once
J gene: TRBJ2-7
V gene: TRBV6-6
D gene: TRBD1
CDR3 protein: CASSHLTGPYEQYF
CDR3 DNA: TGTGCCAGCAGTCACCTGACAGGGCCCTACGAGCAGTACTTC

clone size: NA
J gene: TRBJ2-7
V gene: TRBV28
D gene: TRBD1
CDR3 protein: CASSLRQGAAYEQYF
CDR3 DNA: TGTGCCAGCAGTTTAAGACAGGGGGCAGCCTACGAGCAGTACTTC

clone size: NA
J gene: TRBJ2-4
V gene: TRBV28
D gene: NA
CDR3 protein: CASSLPGRTAKNIQYF
CDR3 DNA: TGTGCCAGCAGTTTACCGGGGAGAACAGCCAAAAACATTCAGTACTTC

clone size: NA
J gene: TRBJ2-4
V gene: TRBV29-1
D gene: TRBD1
CDR3 protein: CSVAGDRAVGVGIQYF
CDR3 DNA: TGCAGCGTCGCCGGGGACAGGGCGGTGGGAGTCGGCATTCAGTACTTC

clone size: few
J gene: TRBJ2-5
V gene: TRBV6-6
D gene: TRBD1
CDR3 protein: CASSFPGQGARETQYF
CDR3 DNA: TGTGCCAGCAGCTTTCCGGGACAGGGGGCCCGGGAGACCCAGTACTTC